Listed below are T cell receptor beta chains from one sample, sequenced in a study of T cell responses to AZD1222 COVID-19 vaccine. The data were produced by immunoSEQ multiplex PCR, yet TCRdb's version contains in-frame clones alone and is incomplete. The sample lists some 60,000 clones; roughly 80% were seen once. This material consisted of peripheral blood, taken 28 days after the second AZD1222 dose. The source of these receptors is an adult who received the AZD1222 COVID-19 vaccine. Each CDR3 is given with its conserved first and last residue. A D gene is named only where the DNA matches it firmly. Clone size is shown for a subset of rows, as once, few, many or a class of expanded clone.

v_gene: TRBV7-9; abundance: .; d_gene: .; j_gene: TRBJ2-2; CDR3aa: CASSLGQNTGELFF; CDR3nt: TGTGCCAGCAGCTTGGGACAGAACACCGGGGAGCTGTTTTTT
v_gene: TRBV29-1; abundance: .; d_gene: .; j_gene: TRBJ2-4; CDR3aa: CSAIPDNLWSKNIQYF; CDR3nt: TGCAGCGCAATCCCGGACAACCTATGGTCCAAAAACATTCAGTACTTC
v_gene: TRBV2; abundance: .; d_gene: .; j_gene: TRBJ2-2; CDR3aa: CASSEGHTGELFF; CDR3nt: TGTGCCAGCAGTGAAGGCCACACCGGGGAGCTGTTTTTT
v_gene: TRBV28; abundance: .; d_gene: TRBD1; j_gene: TRBJ2-7; CDR3aa: CASSLPGTGWSEQYF; CDR3nt: TGTGCCAGCAGTTTACCGGGGACAGGTTGGAGCGAGCAGTACTTC
v_gene: TRBV5-1; abundance: .; d_gene: .; j_gene: TRBJ1-2; CDR3aa: CASSSGVGYTF; CDR3nt: TGCGCCAGCAGCTCGGGGGTAGGCTACACCTTC
v_gene: TRBV6-2/TRBV6-3; abundance: once; d_gene: TRBD1; j_gene: TRBJ1-5; CDR3aa: CASSYHRTGGINQPQHF; CDR3nt: TGTGCCAGCAGTTACCACAGGACAGGGGGCATCAATCAGCCCCAGCATTTT
v_gene: TRBV6-5; abundance: .; d_gene: .; j_gene: TRBJ1-6; CDR3aa: CASSPLPGYNSPLHF; CDR3nt: TGTGCCAGCAGCCCGCTCCCGGGATATAATTCACCCCTCCACTTT
v_gene: TRBV7-3; abundance: few; d_gene: TRBD1; j_gene: TRBJ2-1; CDR3aa: CASSPGTGGDNEQFF; CDR3nt: TGTGCCAGCAGCCCCGGGACAGGGGGGGACAATGAGCAGTTCTTC
v_gene: TRBV18; abundance: .; d_gene: TRBD1; j_gene: TRBJ2-7; CDR3aa: CASSLGQGAEQYF; CDR3nt: TGTGCCAGCTCATTGGGACAGGGGGCCGAGCAGTACTTC
v_gene: TRBV2; abundance: .; d_gene: .; j_gene: TRBJ2-7; CDR3aa: CASSGGQYEQYF; CDR3nt: TGTGCCAGCAGCGGGGGACAGTACGAGCAGTACTTC
v_gene: TRBV5-4; abundance: .; d_gene: .; j_gene: TRBJ2-5; CDR3aa: CASSLAAGVGVETQYF; CDR3nt: TGTGCCAGCAGCTTGGCCGCAGGTGTCGGAGTAGAGACCCAGTACTTC
v_gene: TRBV28; abundance: .; d_gene: TRBD1; j_gene: TRBJ1-1; CDR3aa: CASRGGQGSTEAFF; CDR3nt: TGTGCCAGCAGAGGGGGACAGGGTAGCACTGAAGCTTTCTTT
v_gene: TRBV19; abundance: .; d_gene: .; j_gene: TRBJ1-4; CDR3aa: CASSPLSQGGEKLFF; CDR3nt: TGTGCCAGTAGCCCTCTGTCCCAGGGTGGTGAAAAACTGTTTTTT
v_gene: TRBV6-4; abundance: .; d_gene: .; j_gene: TRBJ1-5; CDR3aa: CATRTRSNQPQHF; CDR3nt: TGTGCCACCCGGACGAGGAGCAATCAGCCCCAGCATTTT
v_gene: TRBV24-1; abundance: .; d_gene: TRBD1; j_gene: TRBJ2-1; CDR3aa: CATSDMTGGSYNEQFF; CDR3nt: TGTGCCACCAGTGATATGACAGGGGGCTCCTACAATGAGCAGTTCTTC
v_gene: TRBV18; abundance: .; d_gene: .; j_gene: TRBJ1-1; CDR3aa: CASSPPSQSEAFF; CDR3nt: TGTGCCAGCTCACCACCGTCCCAAAGTGAAGCTTTCTTT
v_gene: TRBV27; abundance: .; d_gene: .; j_gene: TRBJ2-7; CDR3aa: CASSLSEAGSPYEQYF; CDR3nt: TGTGCCAGCAGTTTATCGGAGGCGGGGTCCCCCTACGAGCAGTACTTC